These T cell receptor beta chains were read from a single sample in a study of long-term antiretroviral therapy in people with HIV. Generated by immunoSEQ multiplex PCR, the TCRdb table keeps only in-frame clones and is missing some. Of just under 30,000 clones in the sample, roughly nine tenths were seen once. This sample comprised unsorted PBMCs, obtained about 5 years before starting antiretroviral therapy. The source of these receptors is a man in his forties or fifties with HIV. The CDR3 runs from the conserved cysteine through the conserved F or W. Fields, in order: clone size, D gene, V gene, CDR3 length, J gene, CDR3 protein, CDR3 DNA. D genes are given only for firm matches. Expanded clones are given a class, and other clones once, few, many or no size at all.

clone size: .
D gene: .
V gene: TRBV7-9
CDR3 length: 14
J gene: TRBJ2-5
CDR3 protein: CASSLGGAWETQYF
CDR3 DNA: TGTGCCAGCAGCCTAGGGGGGGCGTGGGAGACCCAGTACTTC

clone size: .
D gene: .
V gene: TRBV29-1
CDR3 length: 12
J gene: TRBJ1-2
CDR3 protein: CSVSIGSYGYTF
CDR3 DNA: TGCAGCGTTTCTATAGGCAGCTATGGCTACACCTTC

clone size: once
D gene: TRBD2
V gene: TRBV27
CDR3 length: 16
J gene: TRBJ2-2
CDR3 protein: CASSWGGRGPTGELFF
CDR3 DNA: TGTGCCAGCAGTTGGGGCGGGAGGGGTCCCACCGGGGAGCTGTTTTTT

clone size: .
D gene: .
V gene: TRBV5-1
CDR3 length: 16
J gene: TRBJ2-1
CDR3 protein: CASSLVGAASYNEQFF
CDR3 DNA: TGCGCCAGCAGCTTGGTTGGGGCTGCCTCCTACAATGAGCAGTTCTTC

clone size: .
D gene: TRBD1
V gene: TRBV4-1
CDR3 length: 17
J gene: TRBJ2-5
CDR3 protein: CASSQDPHRGGQETQYF
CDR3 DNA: TGCGCCAGCAGCCAAGATCCCCACAGGGGCGGCCAAGAGACCCAGTACTTC

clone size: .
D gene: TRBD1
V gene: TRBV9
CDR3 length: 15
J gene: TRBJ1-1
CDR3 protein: CASSLTGATNTEAFF
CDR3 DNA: TGTGCCAGCAGCCTTACAGGGGCTACGAACACTGAAGCTTTCTTT

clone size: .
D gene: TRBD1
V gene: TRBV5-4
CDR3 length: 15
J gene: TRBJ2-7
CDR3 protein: CASSFYRTGHYEQYF
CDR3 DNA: TGTGCCAGCAGCTTTTACCGGACAGGGCACTACGAGCAGTACTTC

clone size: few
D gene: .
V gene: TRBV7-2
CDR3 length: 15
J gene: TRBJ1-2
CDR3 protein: CASSLVRGRAEGYTF
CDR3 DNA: TGTGCCAGCAGCTTAGTTCGTGGCAGGGCTGAAGGCTACACCTTC

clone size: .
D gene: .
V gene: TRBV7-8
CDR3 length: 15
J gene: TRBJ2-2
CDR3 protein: CASSLRSPNTGELFF
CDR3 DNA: TGTGCCAGCAGCTTAAGATCCCCGAACACCGGGGAGCTGTTTTTT

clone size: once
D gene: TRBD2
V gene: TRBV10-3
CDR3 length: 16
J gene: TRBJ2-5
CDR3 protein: CAISEFGGRNQETQYF
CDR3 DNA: TGTGCCATCAGTGAGTTCGGGGGGAGAAACCAAGAGACCCAGTACTTC

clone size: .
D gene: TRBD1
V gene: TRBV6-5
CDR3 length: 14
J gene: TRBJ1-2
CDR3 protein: CASRDDGTVYGYTF
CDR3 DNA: TGTGCCAGCAGGGACGACGGGACAGTCTATGGCTACACCTTC

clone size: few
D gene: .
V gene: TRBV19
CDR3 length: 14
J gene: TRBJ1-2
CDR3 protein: CASSIGLGANGYTF
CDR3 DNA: TGTGCCAGTAGTATTGGATTGGGGGCGAATGGCTACACCTTC

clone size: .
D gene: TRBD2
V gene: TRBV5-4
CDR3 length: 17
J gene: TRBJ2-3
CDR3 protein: CASSSPASGRPTDTQYF
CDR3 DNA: TGTGCCAGCAGCTCTCCGGCTAGCGGGAGACCTACAGATACGCAGTATTTT